A selection of T cell receptor beta chains follows, all from one sample in a study of blood T cell repertoires in COVID-19. Generated by immunoSEQ multiplex PCR, the TCRdb table keeps only in-frame clones and is missing some. The sample has 150,000 or so clones, 84% seen once. The sample was PBMCs or T cells enriched from blood (not recorded which). These receptors were obtained from a man in his fifties who had recovered from COVID-19. CDR3s leave out the opening cysteine and the closing phenylalanine or tryptophan. Not all rows give a size; the values are once, few, many and, for expanded clones, a class.

clone_size v_call cdr3_aa
. TRBV7-8 ASSPSGGIAF
few TRBV5-1 ASSLGSGIEQY
. TRBV29-1 SVALGTLTEAF
. TRBV28 ASSLGDMATNEKLF
. TRBV6-5 ASSLTVSNQPQH
. TRBV11-2 ASSLVPAGPTTGELF
. TRBV6-5 ALGWQGRTQPQH
. TRBV6-5 ASSYSNRGAYEQY
. TRBV6-5 ASSQGALDYEQY
. TRBV4-1 ASSQVSADPGSLPSYTDTQY
. TRBV6-5 ASSSAGTGGWGYT
. TRBV7-3 ASSPGGSGRPEAF
. TRBV7-9 ASSREDYGYT
. TRBV24-1 ATSDPREAPTDTQY
. TRBV30 AWSGQGFVTDTQY
. TRBV10-2 ASSFDRGRNTEAF
. TRBV5-6 ASSLRGRESEAF
once TRBV3-1/TRBV3-2 ASRGGGGTEAF
. TRBV7-2 ASSLGGPGYT
. TRBV28 ASTILGGTGTEAF
. TRBV30 ACRQNEKLF
. TRBV10-3 ATQGSNQPQH
. TRBV7-8 ATAYSGTGGDGYT
. TRBV28 ASSFSTGAYEQY
. TRBV19 ASSISFDRVNYGYT
once TRBV4-3 ASSQERDSGTEAF
. TRBV19 ASSIAHGQGANTGELF
. TRBV15 ATSRDRGVEAF
. TRBV28 ASRGSGGPTDTQY
. TRBV28 ASSLPTGTGSNQPQH
. TRBV5-1 ASSLEGTGLNSPLH
. TRBV7-2 ASSLRGQGLTGELF
. TRBV7-9 ASSLEASEAF